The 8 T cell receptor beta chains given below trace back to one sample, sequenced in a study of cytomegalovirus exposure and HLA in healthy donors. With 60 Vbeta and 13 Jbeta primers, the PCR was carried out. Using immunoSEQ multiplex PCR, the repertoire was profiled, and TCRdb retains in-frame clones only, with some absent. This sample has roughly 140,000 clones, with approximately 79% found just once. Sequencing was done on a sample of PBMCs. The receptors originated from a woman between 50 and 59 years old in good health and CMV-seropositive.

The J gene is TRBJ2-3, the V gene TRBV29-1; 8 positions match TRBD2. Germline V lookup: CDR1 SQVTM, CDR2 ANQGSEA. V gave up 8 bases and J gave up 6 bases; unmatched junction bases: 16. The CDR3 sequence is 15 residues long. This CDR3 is CSSRGGSHLPDTQYF. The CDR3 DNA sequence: TGCAGCTCACGCGGGGGGTCACACCTCCCGGATACGCAGTATTTT.

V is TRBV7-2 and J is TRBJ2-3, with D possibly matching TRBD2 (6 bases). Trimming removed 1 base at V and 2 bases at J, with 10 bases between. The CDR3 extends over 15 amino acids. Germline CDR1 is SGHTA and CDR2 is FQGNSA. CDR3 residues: CASSLDWRDTDTQYF. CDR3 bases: TGTGCCAGCAGCTTAGATTGGCGGGACACAGATACGCAGTATTTT. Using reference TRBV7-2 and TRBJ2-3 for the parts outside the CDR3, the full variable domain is GAGVSQSPSNKVTEKGKDVELRCDPISGHTALYWYRQSLGQGLEFLIYFQGNSAPDKSGLPSDRFSAERTGGSVSTLTIQRTQQEDSAVYLCASSLDWRDTDTQYFGPGTRLTVL.

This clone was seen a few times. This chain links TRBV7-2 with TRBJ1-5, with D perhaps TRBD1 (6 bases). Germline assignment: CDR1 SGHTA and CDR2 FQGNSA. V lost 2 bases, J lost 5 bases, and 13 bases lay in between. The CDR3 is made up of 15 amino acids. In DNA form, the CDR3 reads TGTGCCAGCAGCTTATACGTCGGGGGGCATCAGCCCCAGCATTTT. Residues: CASSLYVGGHQPQHF.

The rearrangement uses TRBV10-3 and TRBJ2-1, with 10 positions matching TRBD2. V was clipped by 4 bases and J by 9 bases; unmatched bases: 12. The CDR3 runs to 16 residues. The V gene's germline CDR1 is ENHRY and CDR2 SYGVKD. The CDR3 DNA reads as TGTGCCATCAGTGCCCCCTCCAGCGGGGGGGGTGGTGAGCAGTTCTTC. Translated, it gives CAISAPSSGGGGEQFF.

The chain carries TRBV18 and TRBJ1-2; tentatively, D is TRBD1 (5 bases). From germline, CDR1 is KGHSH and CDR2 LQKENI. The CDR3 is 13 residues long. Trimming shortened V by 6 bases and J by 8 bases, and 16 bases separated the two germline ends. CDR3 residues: CASSPGTLNGYTF. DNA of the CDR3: TGTGCCAGCTCTCCCGGGACTCTCAACGGCTACACCTTC.

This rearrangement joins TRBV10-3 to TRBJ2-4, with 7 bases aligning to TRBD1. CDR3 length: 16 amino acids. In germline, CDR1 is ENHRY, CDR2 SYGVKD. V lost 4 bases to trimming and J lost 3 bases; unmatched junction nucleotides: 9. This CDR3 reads CAISGEQGLSKNIQYF. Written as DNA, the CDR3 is TGTGCCATCAGTGGGGAACAGGGGCTGAGCAAAAACATTCAGTACTTC.

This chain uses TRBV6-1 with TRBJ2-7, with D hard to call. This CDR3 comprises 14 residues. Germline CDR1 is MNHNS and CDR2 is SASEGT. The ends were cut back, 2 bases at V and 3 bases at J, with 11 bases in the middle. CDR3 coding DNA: TGTGCCAGCAGTGAATTAGGAGTGATCTACGAGCAGTACTTC. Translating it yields CASSELGVIYEQYF.

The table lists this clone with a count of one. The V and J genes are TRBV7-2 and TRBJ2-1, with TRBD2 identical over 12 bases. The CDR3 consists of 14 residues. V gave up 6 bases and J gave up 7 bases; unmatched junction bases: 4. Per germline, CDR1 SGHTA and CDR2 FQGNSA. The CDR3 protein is CASRRLAGANEQFF. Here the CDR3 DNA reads TGTGCCAGCAGGCGACTAGCGGGGGCAAATGAGCAGTTCTTC.